The 32 T cell receptor beta chains below all came from one sample that was sequenced in a study of blood T cell repertoires in COVID-19. Sequenced by immunoSEQ multiplex PCR; TCRdb stores in-frame clones only, minus some. In the table there are more than 45,000 clones, approximately 90% of which are singletons. Material for sequencing was peripheral blood. The receptors were sampled from a woman aged 80 or over with acute or convalescent COVID-19.

The rearrangement uses TRBV7-2 and TRBJ1-1, with TRBD1 matching 12 bases. The CDR3 sequence is 16 residues long. CDR1 is SGHTA and CDR2 is FQGNSA in the germline V gene. After removal of 3 bases from V and 4 bases from J, the junction contained 6 bases not matched to a gene. CDR3: CASSLGQGAGGTEAFF. DNA of the CDR3: TGTGCCAGCAGCTTGGGACAGGGGGCAGGGGGCACTGAAGCTTTCTTT.

The chain recombines TRBV27 with TRBJ2-3, with D unresolved. Germline assignment: CDR1 MNHEY and CDR2 SMNVEV (reference sequence). This CDR3 is 12 amino acids long. The ends were cut back, 5 bases at V and 7 bases at J, with 10 bases in the middle. This chain's CDR3 is CASSPRPNTQYF. CDR3 nucleotides: TGTGCCAGCAGTCCCAGGCCCAATACGCAGTATTTT.

CDR3 coding DNA: TGTGCCAGCAGCCCTGGACAGGGGGCGCGAGCTTTCTTT. Amino acids: CASSPGQGARAFF. The gene calls are TRBV5-4 and TRBJ1-1, with 11 bases matching TRBD1. The germline CDR1 and CDR2 sequences are SGHNT and YYREEE (reference sequence). V trimming: 4 bases; J trimming: 10 bases; junction bases outside the gene matches: 6. This CDR3 spans 13 amino acids. Drawing the rest from reference TRBV5-4 and TRBJ1-1, the complete variable domain is ETGVTQSPTHLIKTRGQQVTLRCSSQSGHNTVSWYQQALGQGPQFIFQYYREEENGRGNFPPRFSGLQFPNYSSELNVNALELDDSALYLCASSPGQGARAFFGQGTRLTVV.

The gene calls are TRBV6-5 and TRBJ2-1; D unresolved. The CDR3 sequence is 14 residues long. Germline V gives CDR1 MNHEY, CDR2 SVGAGI. Trimming took off 2 bases at V and 6 bases at J, with 11 bases between the two ends. The CDR3: CASSYAGMFNEQFF. The DNA of the CDR3 is TGTGCCAGCAGTTACGCAGGAATGTTCAATGAGCAGTTCTTC.

This chain links TRBV27 with TRBJ1-3, with D perhaps TRBD1 (6 bases). CDR3 size: 14 residues. The germline gives CDR1 MNHEY, CDR2 SMNVEV (reference sequence). V was cut by 7 bases and J by 5 bases, with 15 bases left in between. The CDR3 region has the DNA TGTGCCAGCATTCTAGGGACACTTAGAAACACCATATATTTT. This gives the protein CASILGTLRNTIYF.

The CDR3 sequence: CASSQSSGGEDTEAFF. The CDR3 DNA follows: TGCGCCAGCAGTCAATCGTCAGGGGGCGAAGACACTGAAGCTTTCTTT. The chain has TRBV23-1 and TRBJ1-1, with 8 bases matching TRBD1. TRBV23-1 is noted as an ORF with a role that remains uncertain. This CDR3 is 16 amino acids long. Losses at the gene ends were 0 bases for V and 3 bases for J; bases not matched to a gene: 6.

V is TRBV4-3 and J is TRBJ2-4; 12 bases map to TRBD2. CDR1 LGHNA and CDR2 YSLEER come from the germline V gene. This CDR3 is built from 20 residues. The trim removed 0 bases at V and 1 base at J, leaving 10 bases unmatched. As DNA, the CDR3 is TGCGCCAGCAGCCAAGATTGGGCTAGCGGGAGGGCGGTGGCCAAAAACATTCAGTACTTC. Its protein is CASSQDWASGRAVAKNIQYF.

This chain links TRBV3-1 (or the pseudogene TRBV3-2) with TRBJ1-1; the D is unclear. The germline V and J ends were trimmed by 1 base and 4 bases, with 10 bases remaining between them. CDR3 length equals 14 residues. Looked up from germline, CDR1 is LGHDT and CDR2 is YNNKEL (reference sequence). The CDR3: CASSQGKGGTEAFF. CDR3 sequence (DNA): TGTGCCAGCAGCCAAGGTAAGGGAGGCACTGAAGCTTTCTTT.

This chain joins TRBV2 and TRBJ1-1; no firm D call. The germline gives CDR1 SNHLY, CDR2 FYNNEI. V lost 7 bases to trimming and J lost 7 bases, with 13 bases between them. This CDR3 is built from 12 residues. The chain's CDR3 is CASTRDSGEAFF. CDR3 nucleotides: TGTGCCAGCACCCGAGACTCGGGTGAAGCTTTCTTT.

This chain uses TRBV9 with TRBJ2-7, with 7 bases lining up with TRBD2. The J segment lost 2 bases and the V segment lost 4 bases, leaving 9 bases of the junction unmatched. The CDR3 has 15 amino acids. CDR1 and CDR2 from the germline V gene are SGDLS and YYNGEE. The CDR3 region is CASSLRTGGAYEQYF. As DNA, the CDR3 is TGTGCCAGCAGCCTAAGGACGGGGGGAGCCTACGAGCAGTACTTC.

The chain employs TRBV7-8 and TRBJ1-4; 10 bases match TRBD1. The CDR3 has 15 amino acids. The V gene end was trimmed by 6 bases and the J gene end by 8 bases; junction bases not matched to a gene: 9. CDR1 is SGHVS, CDR2 FQNEAQ, per germline. The CDR3 spells CASRGPGTGDEKLFF. The CDR3 coding sequence is TGTGCCAGCAGGGGACCCGGGACAGGGGACGAAAAACTGTTTTTT.

The J gene is TRBJ1-1, the V gene TRBV19, with 8 bases fitting TRBD1. The length of the CDR3 is 14 residues. The germline V gene encodes CDR1 LNHDA and CDR2 SQIVND (reference sequence). The V segment lost 6 bases and the J segment 7 bases; nucleotides outside the gene matches: 10. CDR3 residues: CASRLPGTGHEAFF. The CDR3, as DNA: TGTGCCAGTAGACTCCCCGGGACAGGACATGAAGCTTTCTTT.

The rearrangement uses TRBV18 and TRBJ2-6; perhaps TRBD1 as D (5 bases). Trimming left V 5 bases short and J 0 bases short, with 8 bases between. The CDR3 is 15 residues long. Germline V gives CDR1 KGHSH, CDR2 LQKENI. CDR3 bases: TGTGCCAGCTCAGCTCAGGGCTCTGGGGCCAACGTCCTGACTTTC. Translation gives CASSAQGSGANVLTF.

The chain employs TRBV7-2 and TRBJ2-1; D not certain. V lost 5 bases, J lost 5 bases, and 16 bases lay in between. The CDR3 is 15 amino acids. Germline V gene lookup returns CDR1 SGHTA and CDR2 FQGNSA. CDR3 bases: TGTGCCAGCAGCCCAACACCCTTAACCAACAATGAGCAGTTCTTC. It is translated as CASSPTPLTNNEQFF. Supplemented by reference TRBV7-2 and TRBJ2-1, the full variable domain reads GAGVSQSPSNKVTEKGKDVELRCDPISGHTALYWYRQSLGQGLEFLIYFQGNSAPDKSGLPSDRFSAERTGGSVSTLTIQRTQQEDSAVYLCASSPTPLTNNEQFFGPGTRLTVL.

The chain employs TRBV19 and TRBJ2-2; 12 bases align to TRBD2. This CDR3 is 16 amino acids long. V lost 6 bases and J lost 4; bases outside the gene matches: 6. The germline V gene encodes CDR1 LNHDA and CDR2 SQIVND (reference sequence). The CDR3 here is CASRSSSGRVTGELFF. The CDR3 nucleotides are TGTGCCAGTAGGAGTTCTAGCGGGAGGGTCACCGGGGAGCTGTTTTTT.

As DNA, the CDR3 is TGTGCCAGCAGTTTACTAGCGGGAGAGTACAATGAGCAGTTCTTC. Translated: CASSLLAGEYNEQFF. This sequence joins TRBV6-5 and TRBJ2-1; TRBD2 matches 11 bases. Trimming took 4 bases from V and 4 from J; bases not matched to a gene: 3. The CDR3 runs 15 residues. The germline CDR1 and CDR2 sequences are MNHEY and SVGAGI.

This chain uses TRBV24-1 with TRBJ2-7, with TRBD1 matching over 7 bases. Germline V gives CDR1 KGHDR, CDR2 SFDVKD. Germline trimming cut 3 bases from V and 2 bases from J; bases unmatched to any gene: 6. There are 15 residues in the CDR3. The CDR3 DNA reads TGTGCCACCAGTGATCTGACCCAGGGGGCCTACGAGCAGTACTTC. Protein sequence: CATSDLTQGAYEQYF.

V is TRBV18 and J is TRBJ2-3, with 9 nucleotides matching TRBD1. V trimming: 6 bases; J trimming: 4 bases; junction bases outside the gene matches: 5. Germline V gene sequence: CDR1 KGHSH, CDR2 LQKENI. This CDR3 is built from 14 residues. The CDR3 loop reads CASSGQGLSDTQYF. The DNA of the CDR3 is TGTGCCAGCTCCGGACAGGGGCTGTCAGATACGCAGTATTTT.

V is TRBV18 and J is TRBJ1-1; D is uncertain. The germline V gene has CDR1 KGHSH and CDR2 LQKENI. With 8 bases removed from V and 1 base from J, the gap between germline ends came to 11 bases. This CDR3 spans 13 amino acids. The DNA of the CDR3 is TGTGCCAGCCGTCGCGGGGAGAACACTGAAGCTTTCTTT. It is translated as CASRRGENTEAFF.

This clone was seen a single time. V and J are TRBV6-5 and TRBJ2-1, with TRBD2 as a possible D gene (5 bases). The V end lost 4 bases, the J end lost 4 bases, and 17 bases lay between the germline ends. Per the germline V gene, CDR1 is MNHEY and CDR2 is SVGAGI. This CDR3 is built from 16 residues. CDR3 bases: TGTGCCAGCAGTTCTTCCTCCCTCGGGAAGTACAATGAGCAGTTCTTC. As protein: CASSSSSLGKYNEQFF.

V and J are TRBV5-5 and TRBJ1-4; D is perhaps TRBD1 (6 bases). Trimming shortened V by 0 bases and J by 4 bases, and 13 bases separated the two germline ends. The CDR3 length is 16 residues. Germline loops: CDR1 SGHKS, CDR2 YYEKEE (reference sequence). In DNA, the CDR3 is TGTGCCAGCAGCTTGGGGCGGGGGCAGAATAATGAAAAACTGTTTTTT. Its protein is CASSLGRGQNNEKLFF. Full variable domain (rest looked up from reference TRBV5-5 and TRBJ1-4): DAGVTQSPTHLIKTRGQQVTLRCSPISGHKSVSWYQQVLGQGPQFIFQYYEKEERGRGNFPDRFSARQFPNYSSELNVNALLLGDSALYLCASSLGRGQNNEKLFFGSGTQLSVL.

The chain couples TRBV21-1 to TRBJ2-2; the table gives TRBD2 as D, unverified against the DNA. TRBV21-1 is a pseudogene locus. CDR3 size: 14 residues. The CDR3 sequence is CASGASGNTGELFF. The CDR3, as DNA: TGTGCCAGCGGGGCTAGCGGGAACACCGGGGAGCTGTTTTTT.

CDR3 protein: CASSTQVWNSPLHF. In DNA form, the CDR3 reads TGTGCCAGCAGTACACAGGTGTGGAATTCACCCCTCCACTTT. The rearrangement uses TRBV27 and TRBJ1-6; TRBD1 might be the D (5 bases). Germline V CDR1 and CDR2: MNHEY, SMNVEV (reference sequence). Trimming removed 5 bases at V and 7 bases at J, with 12 bases between. The CDR3 contains 14 residues.

The V call is TRBV19, the J call TRBJ2-7, with D perhaps matching TRBD2 (5 bases). There are 14 residues in the CDR3. Trimming took off 3 bases at V and 3 bases at J, with 12 bases between the two ends. Germline V lookup: CDR1 LNHDA, CDR2 SQIVND (reference sequence). Here the CDR3 reads CASSMSGTDYEQYF. CDR3 nucleotides: TGTGCCAGTAGTATGAGCGGAACAGACTACGAGCAGTACTTC.

The chain joins TRBV29-1 to TRBJ2-4; TRBD1 aligns across 7 bases. Germline V gene sequence: CDR1 SQVTM, CDR2 ANQGSEA. The CDR3 runs 13 residues. With 2 bases clipped from V and 10 bases from J, the junction kept 8 bases outside the gene matches. The CDR3 coding sequence is TGCAGCGTTGAATTGACAGGGAAAGCGATTCAGTACTTC. Its translation: CSVELTGKAIQYF.

The rearrangement uses TRBV10-2 and TRBJ2-3; 10 bases agree with TRBD2. This CDR3 is 14 amino acids long. Germline CDR1 and CDR2: WSHSY and SAAADI. The ends lost 0 bases at V and 10 bases at J; junction bases unmatched: 4. CDR3 coding DNA: TGCGCCAGCAGTGAGTCAACCCTAGCGGGGGCGCAGTATTTT. Translating it yields CASSESTLAGAQYF.

The gene calls are TRBV29-1 and TRBJ2-3; 9 bases are a match to TRBD1. In germline, CDR1 is SQVTM, CDR2 ANQGSEA. The CDR3 totals 14 residues. J lost 4 bases, V lost 4 bases, and 6 bases had no gene match. The CDR3 is CSVGTGGVADTQYF. The CDR3 DNA reads as TGCAGCGTTGGAACAGGGGGCGTTGCAGATACGCAGTATTTT.

The rearrangement links TRBV11-2 to TRBJ2-7, with 9 bases identical to TRBD1. Germline-derived CDR1 and CDR2 are SGHAT and FQNNGV. The ends lost 5 bases at V and 1 base at J; junction bases unmatched: 6. The CDR3 has 15 amino acids. The CDR3: CASSRQGGASYEQYF. The DNA for the CDR3 is TGTGCCAGCAGCCGACAGGGGGGCGCTTCCTACGAGCAGTACTTC.

The CDR3 here is CASSHRLHEQYF. CDR3 coding DNA: TGTGCCAGCAGCCACCGACTACACGAGCAGTACTTC. The J gene is TRBJ2-7, the V gene TRBV6-2 or TRBV6-3; D may be TRBD2 (5 bases). This CDR3 contains 12 residues. Per germline, CDR1 MNHEY and CDR2 SVGEGT. V dropped 6 bases and J dropped 5 bases, with 11 bases sitting between them.

The CDR3 reads CASISTNNQPQHF. Written as DNA, the CDR3 is TGTGCCAGCATTAGCACAAATAATCAGCCCCAGCATTTT. This chain links TRBV6-5 with TRBJ1-5; D unclear. The CDR3 consists of 13 residues. Germline lookup yields CDR1 MNHEY and CDR2 SVGAGI. V was shortened by 7 bases and J by 4 bases, with 11 bases between the two germline ends.

The V gene is TRBV5-1, the J gene TRBJ2-7, with 8 bases fitting TRBD1. From germline, CDR1 is SGHRS and CDR2 YFSETQ. With 2 bases clipped from V and 6 bases from J, the junction kept 7 bases outside the gene matches. The length of the CDR3 is 14 residues. The CDR3 sequence: CASSFFGTGSEQYF. In nucleotides, the CDR3 is TGCGCCAGCAGCTTCTTTGGGACAGGTTCCGAGCAGTACTTC.

The gene calls are TRBV27 and TRBJ2-7; 10 positions match TRBD1. This CDR3 comprises 14 residues. V shed 10 bases, J shed 5 bases, and the junction held 11 bases outside the gene matches. Per the germline V gene, CDR1 is MNHEY and CDR2 is SMNVEV (reference sequence). CDR3 bases: TGTGCCACAAACCCGGGACAGGGGATCAACGAGCAGTACTTC. Amino acid sequence: CATNPGQGINEQYF.